This T cell receptor (beta chain) came from a study of T cells in Graves' hyperthyroidism and ophthalmopathy. The CDR3 consists of 17 residues. The germline CDR1 and CDR2 sequences are SNHLY and FYNNEI. With V trimmed by 6 bases and J by 1 base, 10 bases remained unmatched. Amplification of TCR beta CDR3 regions was performed using RNA transcripts as template. HTBI primers drove first-round RT-PCR of the TCR CDR3. TCRdb fed the multiplex PCR reads into MiXCR, producing one record per CDR3 protein. This table has about 350,000 distinct CDR3 sequences, 15% to 20% appearing once. The sequenced material came from blood. The clonotype originates from a woman in her 30s with Graves' hyperthyroidism that later progressed to Graves' ophthalmopathy. The gene calls are TRBV2 and TRBJ2-2; 8 bases are shared with TRBD2. The CDR3 sequence is CASREPGGGLNTGELFF. Here the CDR3 DNA reads TGTGCCAGCAGGGAGCCGGGGGGGGGCCTGAACACCGGGGAGCTGTTTTTT.